These T cell receptor beta chains were read from a single sample in a study of T cells in tuberculosis. The method was immunoSEQ multiplex PCR; TCRdb's version includes in-frame clones alone and lacks a portion of them. The data contain about 29,000 clones, more than 80% of them singletons. The material sequenced was PBMCs. Source of these receptors: a donor aged 10-29 years with latent tuberculosis or without tuberculosis infection. CDR3s include the opening cysteine and the closing phenylalanine or tryptophan. The D gene is left open where the match is weak. The size field is filled for only some rows; it gives once, few, many or a size class.

j_gene: TRBJ2-4; v_gene: TRBV7-9; abundance: -; d_gene: TRBD1; CDR3aa: CASSLGTGEAKNIQYF; CDR3nt: TGTGCCAGCAGCTTAGGGACAGGGGAAGCCAAAAACATTCAGTACTTC
j_gene: TRBJ1-3; v_gene: TRBV5-1; abundance: once; d_gene: -; CDR3aa: CASTLNVLSPLENTIYF; CDR3nt: TGCGCCAGCACCCTTAACGTTTTGAGTCCCCTTGAAAACACCATATATTTT
j_gene: TRBJ1-1; v_gene: TRBV25-1; abundance: -; d_gene: -; CDR3aa: CASSARVQAEAFF; CDR3nt: TGTGCCAGCAGTGCCAGGGTTCAGGCGGAAGCTTTCTTT
j_gene: TRBJ1-1; v_gene: TRBV10-3; abundance: -; d_gene: TRBD1; CDR3aa: CATSQGVEAFF; CDR3nt: TGTGCCACCTCTCAGGGGGTTGAAGCTTTCTTT
j_gene: TRBJ2-3; v_gene: TRBV6-4; abundance: -; d_gene: -; CDR3aa: CASSRTQGGHTQYF; CDR3nt: TGTGCCAGCAGCCGGACACAGGGTGGGCATACGCAGTATTTT
j_gene: TRBJ2-2; v_gene: TRBV25-1; abundance: -; d_gene: -; CDR3aa: CASSDRQTAWNTGELFF; CDR3nt: TGTGCCAGCAGTGATCGACAGACCGCTTGGAACACCGGGGAGCTGTTTTTT
j_gene: TRBJ2-1; v_gene: TRBV19; abundance: -; d_gene: TRBD1; CDR3aa: CASSTRGQGYNEQFF; CDR3nt: TGTGCCAGTAGCACACGAGGACAGGGCTACAATGAGCAGTTCTTC
j_gene: TRBJ1-4; v_gene: TRBV6-5; abundance: -; d_gene: -; CDR3aa: CASSNTRREKLFF; CDR3nt: TGTGCCAGCAGCAACACAAGGAGGGAAAAACTGTTTTTT
j_gene: TRBJ2-1; v_gene: TRBV6-6; abundance: -; d_gene: -; CDR3aa: CASRIPPREQFF; CDR3nt: TGTGCCAGCAGGATTCCCCCCCGGGAGCAGTTCTTC
j_gene: TRBJ2-1; v_gene: TRBV5-4; abundance: few; d_gene: -; CDR3aa: CASSLAVGGRTYNEQFF; CDR3nt: TGTGCCAGCAGCTTGGCCGTAGGAGGGCGGACCTACAATGAGCAGTTCTTC
j_gene: TRBJ2-1; v_gene: TRBV11-2; abundance: -; d_gene: TRBD2; CDR3aa: CASSLGGFGAASGRAEQFF; CDR3nt: TGTGCCAGCAGCTTAGGAGGATTTGGGGCGGCAAGCGGGAGGGCTGAGCAGTTCTTC
j_gene: TRBJ2-3; v_gene: TRBV23-1; abundance: -; d_gene: -; CDR3aa: CASSRLRVNTDTQYF; CDR3nt: TGCGCCAGCAGTCGCTTGAGGGTGAACACAGATACGCAGTATTTT
j_gene: TRBJ2-1; v_gene: TRBV11-3; abundance: few; d_gene: TRBD1; CDR3aa: CASSLDHSGTGAYNEQFF; CDR3nt: TGTGCCAGCAGCTTAGATCATTCGGGGACAGGGGCCTACAATGAGCAGTTCTTC
j_gene: TRBJ2-2; v_gene: TRBV4-1; abundance: -; d_gene: TRBD1; CDR3aa: CASSRLTGGERAGELFF; CDR3nt: TGCGCCAGCAGCCGATTGACAGGGGGCGAAAGGGCCGGGGAGCTGTTTTTT
j_gene: TRBJ2-1; v_gene: TRBV9; abundance: once; d_gene: -; CDR3aa: CASSVGYLPSYNEQFF; CDR3nt: TGTGCCAGCAGCGTAGGGTATCTACCATCCTACAATGAGCAGTTCTTC
j_gene: TRBJ2-1; v_gene: TRBV27; abundance: -; d_gene: -; CDR3aa: CASSQLRVSYNEQFF; CDR3nt: TGTGCCAGCAGCCAACTAAGAGTCTCCTACAATGAGCAGTTCTTC
j_gene: TRBJ2-7; v_gene: TRBV9; abundance: -; d_gene: TRBD2; CDR3aa: CASSVGALGGYEQYF; CDR3nt: TGTGCCAGCAGCGTAGGGGCCCTGGGGGGGTACGAGCAGTACTTC
j_gene: TRBJ1-2; v_gene: TRBV5-1; abundance: -; d_gene: -; CDR3aa: CASSSSSFYGYTF; CDR3nt: TGCGCCAGCAGTTCAAGTAGCTTCTATGGCTACACCTTC
j_gene: TRBJ1-3; v_gene: TRBV2; abundance: -; d_gene: -; CDR3aa: CASSAGGGRGNTIYF; CDR3nt: TGTGCCAGCAGTGCGGGAGGGGGTAGGGGAAACACCATATATTTT
j_gene: TRBJ2-3; v_gene: TRBV9; abundance: -; d_gene: TRBD2; CDR3aa: CASSVDPGGITDTQYF; CDR3nt: TGTGCCAGCAGCGTAGACCCGGGGGGAATCACAGATACGCAGTATTTT
j_gene: TRBJ1-1; v_gene: TRBV7-9; abundance: -; d_gene: -; CDR3aa: CASILYTEAFF; CDR3nt: TGTGCCAGCATCCTTTACACTGAAGCTTTCTTT
j_gene: TRBJ2-1; v_gene: TRBV18; abundance: -; d_gene: TRBD1; CDR3aa: CASSPGQGPYNEQFF; CDR3nt: TGTGCCAGCTCACCGGGACAGGGACCCTACAATGAGCAGTTCTTC
j_gene: TRBJ2-1; v_gene: TRBV5-1; abundance: -; d_gene: -; CDR3aa: CASSSSPNNEQFF; CDR3nt: TGCGCCAGCAGTTCATCCCCCAACAATGAGCAGTTCTTC
j_gene: TRBJ2-7; v_gene: TRBV7-6; abundance: -; d_gene: -; CDR3aa: CAVGQNYEQYF; CDR3nt: TGTGCCGTGGGGCAAAATTACGAGCAGTACTTC
j_gene: TRBJ2-7; v_gene: TRBV5-6; abundance: -; d_gene: TRBD2; CDR3aa: CASSLGTSGQYF; CDR3nt: TGTGCCAGCAGCTTGGGGACTAGCGGGCAGTACTTC
j_gene: TRBJ1-1; v_gene: TRBV11-2; abundance: -; d_gene: TRBD1; CDR3aa: CASSVRTGLMTEAFF; CDR3nt: TGTGCCAGCAGCGTAAGGACAGGGTTGATGACTGAAGCTTTCTTT
j_gene: TRBJ2-1; v_gene: TRBV14; abundance: -; d_gene: TRBD2; CDR3aa: CASSPGTSGIREQFF; CDR3nt: TGTGCCAGCAGCCCCGGGACTAGCGGTATTCGCGAGCAGTTCTTC
j_gene: TRBJ1-1; v_gene: TRBV7-8; abundance: -; d_gene: TRBD1; CDR3aa: CASSSGQGGSTEAFF; CDR3nt: TGTGCCAGCAGCTCCGGACAGGGCGGCTCCACTGAAGCTTTCTTT
j_gene: TRBJ2-2; v_gene: TRBV6-5; abundance: -; d_gene: -; CDR3aa: CASSYSIVTGELFF; CDR3nt: TGTGCCAGCAGTTACTCTATAGTTACGGGGGAGCTGTTTTTT
j_gene: TRBJ1-2; v_gene: TRBV15; abundance: -; d_gene: TRBD1; CDR3aa: CATSRQGAGGYTF; CDR3nt: TGTGCCACCAGCAGACAGGGGGCAGGTGGCTACACCTTC
j_gene: TRBJ2-7; v_gene: TRBV4-2; abundance: -; d_gene: TRBD2; CDR3aa: CASSQTLGSGGPGYEQYF; CDR3nt: TGTGCCAGCAGCCAAACTCTGGGGAGCGGGGGGCCGGGGTACGAGCAGTACTTC
j_gene: TRBJ2-5; v_gene: TRBV9; abundance: -; d_gene: -; CDR3aa: CASSVESALGETQYF; CDR3nt: TGTGCCAGCAGCGTAGAGAGCGCCCTCGGAGAGACCCAGTACTTC
j_gene: TRBJ2-1; v_gene: TRBV6-4; abundance: -; d_gene: TRBD2; CDR3aa: CASSASAGSSYNEQFF; CDR3nt: TGTGCCAGCAGTGCCTCAGCGGGAAGCTCCTACAATGAGCAGTTCTTC
j_gene: TRBJ1-5; v_gene: TRBV29-1; abundance: -; d_gene: -; CDR3aa: CSVEMEIPNNQPQHF; CDR3nt: TGCAGCGTTGAAATGGAGATCCCGAACAATCAGCCCCAGCATTTT
j_gene: TRBJ2-7; v_gene: TRBV2; abundance: -; d_gene: -; CDR3aa: CASTRSSSEWEQYF; CDR3nt: TGTGCCAGCACCAGATCAAGTAGCGAGTGGGAGCAGTACTTC
j_gene: TRBJ1-2; v_gene: TRBV5-4; abundance: -; d_gene: -; CDR3aa: CASSLGALGGYGYTF; CDR3nt: TGTGCCAGCAGCTTGGGGGCTCTAGGGGGCTATGGCTACACCTTC
j_gene: TRBJ1-5; v_gene: TRBV6-1; abundance: -; d_gene: -; CDR3aa: CASSELAGSNQPQHF; CDR3nt: TGTGCCAGCAGTGAACTGGCAGGGAGCAATCAGCCCCAGCATTTT
j_gene: TRBJ2-7; v_gene: TRBV19; abundance: -; d_gene: TRBD1; CDR3aa: CASSGGTGGYEQYF; CDR3nt: TGTGCCAGTAGTGGGGGGACAGGGGGCTACGAGCAGTACTTC
j_gene: TRBJ2-2; v_gene: TRBV6-1; abundance: -; d_gene: TRBD1; CDR3aa: CASSLRTGETGELFF; CDR3nt: TGTGCCAGCTCGTTGCGGACAGGGGAAACCGGGGAGCTGTTTTTT
j_gene: TRBJ2-1; v_gene: TRBV5-8; abundance: -; d_gene: -; CDR3aa: CASSLKAGTKQFF; CDR3nt: TGTGCCAGCAGCTTAAAAGCCGGGACAAAGCAGTTCTTC
j_gene: TRBJ1-6; v_gene: TRBV7-8; abundance: -; d_gene: -; CDR3aa: CASRNVGRGSPLHF; CDR3nt: TGTGCCAGCAGAAACGTAGGGAGGGGGTCACCCCTCCACTTT
j_gene: TRBJ1-2; v_gene: TRBV29-1; abundance: -; d_gene: TRBD1; CDR3aa: CSVVPGTGHGYTF; CDR3nt: TGCAGCGTCGTCCCCGGGACAGGGCATGGCTACACCTTC
j_gene: TRBJ2-1; v_gene: TRBV19; abundance: -; d_gene: TRBD1; CDR3aa: CASSRDRGIRNEQFF; CDR3nt: TGTGCCAGTAGTAGGGACAGGGGCATTAGGAATGAGCAGTTCTTC
j_gene: TRBJ2-2; v_gene: TRBV25-1; abundance: -; d_gene: TRBD1; CDR3aa: CASRRLQGPYNTGELFF; CDR3nt: TGTGCCAGCAGGCGACTACAGGGGCCATATAACACCGGGGAGCTGTTTTTT
j_gene: TRBJ2-7; v_gene: TRBV7-2; abundance: -; d_gene: -; CDR3aa: CASSLVAGTTYEQYF; CDR3nt: TGTGCCAGCAGCTTAGTCGCCGGGACAACCTACGAGCAGTACTTC
j_gene: TRBJ2-7; v_gene: TRBV10-3; abundance: once; d_gene: TRBD1; CDR3aa: CAIKGGTGTDEQYF; CDR3nt: TGTGCCATCAAGGGCGGGACAGGGACCGACGAGCAGTACTTC